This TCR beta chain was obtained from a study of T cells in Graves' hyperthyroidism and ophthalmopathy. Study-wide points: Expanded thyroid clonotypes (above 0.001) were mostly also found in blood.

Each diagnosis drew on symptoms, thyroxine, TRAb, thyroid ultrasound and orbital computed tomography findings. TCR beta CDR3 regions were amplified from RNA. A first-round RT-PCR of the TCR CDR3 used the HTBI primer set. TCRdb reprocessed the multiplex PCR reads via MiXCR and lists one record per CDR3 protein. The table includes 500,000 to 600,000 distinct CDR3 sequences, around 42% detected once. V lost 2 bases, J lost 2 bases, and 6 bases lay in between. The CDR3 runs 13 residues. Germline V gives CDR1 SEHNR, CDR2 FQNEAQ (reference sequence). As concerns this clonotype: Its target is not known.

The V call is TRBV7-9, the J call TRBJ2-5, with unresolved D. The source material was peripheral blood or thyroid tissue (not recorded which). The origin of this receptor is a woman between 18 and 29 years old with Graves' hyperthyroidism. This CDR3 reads CASSLNVQETQYF. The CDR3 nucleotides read TGTGCCAGCAGCTTAAACGTACAAGAGACCCAGTACTTC.